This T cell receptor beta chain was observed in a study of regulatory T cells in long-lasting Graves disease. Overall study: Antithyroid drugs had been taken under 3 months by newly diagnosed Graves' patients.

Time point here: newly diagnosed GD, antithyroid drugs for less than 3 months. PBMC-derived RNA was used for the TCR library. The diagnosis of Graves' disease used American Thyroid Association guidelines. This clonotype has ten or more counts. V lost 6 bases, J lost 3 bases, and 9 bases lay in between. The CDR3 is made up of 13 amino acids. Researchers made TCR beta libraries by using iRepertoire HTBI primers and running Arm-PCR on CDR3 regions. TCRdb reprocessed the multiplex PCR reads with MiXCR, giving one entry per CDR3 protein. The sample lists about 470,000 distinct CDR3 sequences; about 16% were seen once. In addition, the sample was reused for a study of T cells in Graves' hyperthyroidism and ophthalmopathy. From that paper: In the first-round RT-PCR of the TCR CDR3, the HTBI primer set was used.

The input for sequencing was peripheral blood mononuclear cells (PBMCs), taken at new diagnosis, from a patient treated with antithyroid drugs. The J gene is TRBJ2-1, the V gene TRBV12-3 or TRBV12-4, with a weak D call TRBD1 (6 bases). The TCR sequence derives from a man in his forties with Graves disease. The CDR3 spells CASRQGNYNEQFF. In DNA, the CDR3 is TGTGCCAGCAGACAGGGAAACTACAATGAGCAGTTCTTC.